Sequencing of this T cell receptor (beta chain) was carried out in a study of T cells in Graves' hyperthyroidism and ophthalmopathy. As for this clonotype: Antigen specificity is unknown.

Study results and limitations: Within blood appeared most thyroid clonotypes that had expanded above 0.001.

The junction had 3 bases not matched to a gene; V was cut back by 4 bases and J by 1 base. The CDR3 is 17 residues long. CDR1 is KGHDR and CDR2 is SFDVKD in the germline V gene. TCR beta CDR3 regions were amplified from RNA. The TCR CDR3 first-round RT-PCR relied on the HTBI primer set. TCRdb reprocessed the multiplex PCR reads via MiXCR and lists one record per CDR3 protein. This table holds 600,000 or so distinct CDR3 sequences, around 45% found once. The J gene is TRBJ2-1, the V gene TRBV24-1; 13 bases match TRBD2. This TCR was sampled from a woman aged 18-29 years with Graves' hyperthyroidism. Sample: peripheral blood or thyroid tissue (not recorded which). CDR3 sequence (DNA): TGTGCCACCAGTGACCCGACTAGCGGGAGGTCCTACAATGAGCAGTTCTTC. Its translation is CATSDPTSGRSYNEQFF.